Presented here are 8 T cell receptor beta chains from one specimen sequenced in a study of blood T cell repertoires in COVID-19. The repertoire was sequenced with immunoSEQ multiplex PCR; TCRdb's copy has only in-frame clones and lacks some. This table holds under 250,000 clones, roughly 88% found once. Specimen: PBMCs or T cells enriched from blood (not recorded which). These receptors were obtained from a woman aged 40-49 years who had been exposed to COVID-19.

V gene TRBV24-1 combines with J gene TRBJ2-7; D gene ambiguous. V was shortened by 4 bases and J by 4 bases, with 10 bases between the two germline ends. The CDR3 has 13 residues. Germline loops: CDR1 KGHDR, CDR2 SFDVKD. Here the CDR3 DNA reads TGTGCCACCAGTGACCGCACTGAATACGAGCAGTACGTC. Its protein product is CATSDRTEYEQYV.

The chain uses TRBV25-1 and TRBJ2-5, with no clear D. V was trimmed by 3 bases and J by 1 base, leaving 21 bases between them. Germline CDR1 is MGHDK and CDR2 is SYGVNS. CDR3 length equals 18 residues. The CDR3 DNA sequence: TGTGCCAGCAGTGACTCCTCCCAGACGGGTAATCTCCAAGAGACCCAGTACTTC. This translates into CASSDSSQTGNLQETQYF.

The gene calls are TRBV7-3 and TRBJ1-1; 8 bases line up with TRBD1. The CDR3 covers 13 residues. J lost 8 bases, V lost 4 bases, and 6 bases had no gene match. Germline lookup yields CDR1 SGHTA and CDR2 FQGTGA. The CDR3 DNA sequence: TGTGCCAGCAGCTCGGACAGGGAAGGAGAAGCTTTCTTT. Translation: CASSSDREGEAFF. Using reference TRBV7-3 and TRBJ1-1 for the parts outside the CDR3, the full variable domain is GAGVSQTPSNKVTEKGKYVELRCDPISGHTALYWYRQSLGQGPEFLIYFQGTGAADDSGLPNDRFFAVRPEGSVSTLKIQRTERGDSAVYLCASSSDREGEAFFGQGTRLTVV.

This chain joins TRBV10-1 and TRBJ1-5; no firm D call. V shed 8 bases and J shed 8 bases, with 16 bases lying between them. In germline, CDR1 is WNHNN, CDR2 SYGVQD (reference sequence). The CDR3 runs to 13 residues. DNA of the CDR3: TGCGCCAGCGTTCGGGGAGGGTGGAAGCCCCAGCATTTT. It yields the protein CASVRGGWKPQHF.

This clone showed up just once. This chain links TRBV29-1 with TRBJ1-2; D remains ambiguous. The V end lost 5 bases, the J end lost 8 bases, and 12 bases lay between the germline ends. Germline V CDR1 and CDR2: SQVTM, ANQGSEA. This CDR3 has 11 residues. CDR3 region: CSVYDMGGYTF. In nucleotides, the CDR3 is TGCAGCGTTTATGACATGGGCGGCTACACCTTC.

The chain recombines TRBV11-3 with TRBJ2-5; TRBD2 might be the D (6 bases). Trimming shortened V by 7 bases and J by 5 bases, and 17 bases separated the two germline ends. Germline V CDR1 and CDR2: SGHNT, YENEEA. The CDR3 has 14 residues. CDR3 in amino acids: CASTTGLLRETQYF. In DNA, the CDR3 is TGTGCCAGCACTACGGGACTCCTGAGGGAGACCCAGTACTTC.

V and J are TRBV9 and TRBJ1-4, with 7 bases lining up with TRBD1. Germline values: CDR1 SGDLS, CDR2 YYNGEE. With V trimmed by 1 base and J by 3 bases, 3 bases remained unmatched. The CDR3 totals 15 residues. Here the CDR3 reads CASSVWDSPNEKLFF. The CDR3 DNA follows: TGTGCCAGCAGCGTATGGGACAGCCCTAATGAAAAACTGTTTTTT.

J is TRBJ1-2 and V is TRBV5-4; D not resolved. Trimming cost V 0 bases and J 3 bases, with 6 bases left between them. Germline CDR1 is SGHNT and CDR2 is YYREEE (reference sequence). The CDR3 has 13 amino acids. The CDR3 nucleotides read TGTGCCAGCAGCTTGGAAGACTACTATGGCTACACCTTC. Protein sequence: CASSLEDYYGYTF.